A single T cell receptor beta chain is shown here with its context. The antigen is undetermined. The data were obtained in a study of identical twins. cDNA molecules carried unique molecular identifiers, and template switching added a universal primer site. TCRdb re-called the 5' RACE reads with MiXCR, one entry per CDR3 protein. The sample comprises fewer than 550,000 distinct CDR3 sequences, 14% of which are singletons, and approximately 0.98% rests with the top ten. The length of the CDR3 is 16 residues. CDR1 and CDR2 from the germline V gene are SEHNR and FQNEAQ (reference sequence). Trimming took 1 base from V and 10 from J, leaving 20 bases between them. Findings and caveats of the study: Donors were not followed over many years; analysis was cross-sectional. Insertions ran lower in abundant cord blood beta clonotypes, though not in memory repertoires.

This sample was shared with a second study, whose subject was yellow fever vaccine responses in identical twins. That source adds: Reportedly, the response of twins' T cells to the vaccine seemed partly convergent, partly personalized.

This rearrangement joins TRBV7-9 to TRBJ2-1, with D possibly being TRBD2 (6 bases). Sequencing used CD4+ T cells sorted from blood. The TCR was taken from a woman aged 18-29 years in good health. The DNA of the CDR3 is TGTGCCAGCAGCTTAGGGAGCCTAGGGACTTCGTCGGAGCAGTTCTTC. This sequence encodes CASSLGSLGTSSEQFF. Drawing the rest from reference TRBV7-9 and TRBJ2-1, the complete variable domain is DTGVSQNPRHKITKRGQNVTFRCDPISEHNRLYWYRQTLGQGPEFLTYFQNEAQLEKSRLLSDRFSAERPKGSFSTLEIQRTEQGDSAMYLCASSLGSLGTSSEQFFGPGTRLTVL.